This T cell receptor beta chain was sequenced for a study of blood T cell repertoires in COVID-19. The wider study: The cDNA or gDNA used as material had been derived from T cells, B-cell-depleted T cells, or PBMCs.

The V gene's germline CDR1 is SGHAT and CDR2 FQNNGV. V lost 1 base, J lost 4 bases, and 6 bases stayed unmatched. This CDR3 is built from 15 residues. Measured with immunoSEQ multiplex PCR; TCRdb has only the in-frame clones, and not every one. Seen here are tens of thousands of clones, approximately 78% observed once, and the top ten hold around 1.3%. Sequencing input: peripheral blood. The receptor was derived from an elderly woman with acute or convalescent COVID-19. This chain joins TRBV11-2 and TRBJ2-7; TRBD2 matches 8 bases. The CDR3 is CASSLAQRGYYEQYF. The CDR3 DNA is TGTGCCAGCAGCTTAGCCCAGCGGGGGTATTACGAGCAGTACTTC.